These T cell receptor beta chains were read from a single sample in a study of beta chain features in type 1 diabetes. TCRdb keeps only in-frame clones here, not all; method: immunoSEQ multiplex PCR. Among roughly 150,000 clones listed, roughly 10% were seen once. Specimen: central memory CD4+ T cells from blood. Receptor source: a young man in good health. CDR3s include the opening cysteine and the closing phenylalanine or tryptophan. D genes are given only for firm matches. Rows may omit the clone size; those that give it use once, few, many or a size class.

>NA|TRBV29-1|few|TRBJ2-7
CSARTEYNLGEQYF
TGCAGCGCCCGGACAGAATACAACCTCGGGGAGCAGTACTTC
>NA|TRBV6-5|NA|TRBJ1-6
CASRADSNSPLHF
TGTGCCAGCAGAGCAGATTCGAATTCACCCCTCCACTTT
>NA|TRBV10-3|NA|TRBJ2-5
CAISGAPQETQYF
TGTGCCATCAGTGGCGCACCTCAAGAGACCCAGTACTTC
>TRBD1|TRBV30|many|TRBJ1-5
CAWGQGYSNQPQHF
TGTGCCTGGGGACAGGGATATAGCAATCAGCCCCAGCATTTT
>TRBD2|TRBV18|many|TRBJ2-1
CASSPGLAGAYEQFF
TGTGCCAGCTCACCGGGACTAGCGGGAGCATATGAGCAGTTCTTC
>TRBD1|TRBV30|few|TRBJ1-2
CAWSVTGGNYGYTF
TGTGCCTGGAGTGTCACAGGGGGTAACTATGGCTACACCTTC
>TRBD1|TRBV28|NA|TRBJ2-7
CASSSPGQGSYEQYF
TGTGCCAGCAGCTCCCCTGGACAGGGCTCCTACGAGCAGTACTTC
>TRBD1|TRBV7-2|few|TRBJ1-1
CASSLRTGDHEAFF
TGTGCCAGCAGCTTGCGGACAGGGGATCATGAAGCTTTCTTT
>NA|TRBV4-2|few|TRBJ2-1
CASSHSSTGSYNEQFF
TGTGCCAGCAGCCACTCAAGCACTGGCTCCTACAATGAGCAGTTCTTC
>NA|TRBV11-2|few|TRBJ2-3
CASSPRRTDTQYF
TGTGCCAGCAGCCCCCGCCGCACAGATACGCAGTATTTT
>TRBD1|TRBV7-2|few|TRBJ1-6
CASSSTGGASPLHF
TGTGCCAGCAGCTCGACAGGGGGAGCTTCACCCCTCCACTTT